This T cell receptor (beta chain) was recovered during a study of human T cells and chemical hapten exposure. The overall study: The patch tests put 0.01% DPC on the skin of the upper back and were read 6 days later.

A note on this clonotype: Antigen specificity is unknown.

Stated time point: patch test 1, 2 weeks after DPC sensitization. Treatment indicated: therapeutic diphenylcyclopropenone sensitization with weekly scalp DPC. The V end lost 7 bases, the J end lost 3 bases, and 12 bases lay between the germline ends. The CDR3 runs to 14 residues. CDR1 is SNHLY and CDR2 is FYNNEI in the germline V gene. General study results and limits: DPC sensitization did not alter TCRs above 1 in 1000 frequency.

What the library attached to individual cDNA molecules were unique molecular identifiers. As processed by the authors: Per-sample TCR counts ranged from about 23,224 to 690,600, median around 100,000. TCRdb re-derived calls from the RACE reads in MiXCR, one entry per CDR3 protein. The V and J calls follow TCRdb's processing rather than the paper's. The profile shows 95,000 to 150,000 distinct CDR3 sequences, approximately 14% of them singletons. V is TRBV2 and J is TRBJ1-4, with TRBD1 as a possible D gene (6 bases). This material consisted of whole blood, taken in connection with sensitization to the hapten diphenylcyclopropenone (DPC). The sequence derives from a man between 18 and 35 years old with alopecia areata. Some clones in this sample may be carry-over from other donors' samples. The CDR3 loop reads CASTPDRSNEKLFF. For the CDR3, the DNA is TGTGCCAGCACTCCGGACAGATCTAATGAAAAACTGTTTTTT.